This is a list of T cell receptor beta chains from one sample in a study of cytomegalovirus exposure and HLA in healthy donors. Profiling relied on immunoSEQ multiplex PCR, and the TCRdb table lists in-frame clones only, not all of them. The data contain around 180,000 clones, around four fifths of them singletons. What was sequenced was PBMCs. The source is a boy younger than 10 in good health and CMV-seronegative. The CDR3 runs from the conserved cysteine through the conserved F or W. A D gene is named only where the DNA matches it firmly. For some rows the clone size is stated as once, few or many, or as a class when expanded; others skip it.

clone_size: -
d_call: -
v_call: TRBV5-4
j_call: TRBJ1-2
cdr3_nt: TGTGCCAGCAGCTTGGACCAGGGAAGGACTATCGATGGCTACACCTTC
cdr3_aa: CASSLDQGRTIDGYTF

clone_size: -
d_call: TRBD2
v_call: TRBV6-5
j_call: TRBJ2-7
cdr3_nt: TGTGCCAGCAGTCGAGGGACTAGTCTCTCCTACGAGCAGTACTTC
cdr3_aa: CASSRGTSLSYEQYF

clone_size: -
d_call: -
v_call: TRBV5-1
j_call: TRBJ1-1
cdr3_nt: TGCGCCAGCAGCTCACAGGGCCTGGGGGACACTGAAGCTTTCTTT
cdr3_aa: CASSSQGLGDTEAFF

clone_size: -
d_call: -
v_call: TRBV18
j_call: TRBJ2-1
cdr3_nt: TGTGCCAGCTCACCACCTAGCACTAGTGGGAGGCCCGATGAGCAGTTCTTC
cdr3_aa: CASSPPSTSGRPDEQFF

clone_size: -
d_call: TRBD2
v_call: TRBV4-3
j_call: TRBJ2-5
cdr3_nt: TGCGCCAGCAGCCAATCAACGTCGACTAGCGGGGGGGCCGAGACCCAGTACTTC
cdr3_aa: CASSQSTSTSGGAETQYF

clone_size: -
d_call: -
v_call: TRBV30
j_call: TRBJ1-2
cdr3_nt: TGTGCCGTACCCTACAGGTTGAACTATGGCTACACCTTC
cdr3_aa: CAVPYRLNYGYTF

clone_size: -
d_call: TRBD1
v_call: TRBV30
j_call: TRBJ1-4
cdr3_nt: TGTGCCTGGAGTGGCCGGGACAGGGATGAAAAACTGTTTTTT
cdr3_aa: CAWSGRDRDEKLFF

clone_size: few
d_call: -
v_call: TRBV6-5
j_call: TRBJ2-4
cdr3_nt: TGTGCCAGCAGTTATGACTCATCGGGCATTCAGTACTTC
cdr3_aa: CASSYDSSGIQYF

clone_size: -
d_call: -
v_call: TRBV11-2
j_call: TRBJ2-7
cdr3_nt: TGTGCCAGCAGACCCGTGGGTGGCAGCGTCTACGAGCAGTACTTC
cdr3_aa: CASRPVGGSVYEQYF

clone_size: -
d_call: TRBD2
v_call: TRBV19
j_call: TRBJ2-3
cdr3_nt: TGTGCCAGTAGTATAAGAGCGGGGGTTGACACAGATACGCAGTATTTT
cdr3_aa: CASSIRAGVDTDTQYF